Listed here are 16 T cell receptor beta chains from one sample, sequenced in a study of blood T cell repertoires in COVID-19. The data were produced by immunoSEQ multiplex PCR, yet TCRdb's version contains in-frame clones alone and is incomplete. The top ten hold about 6.1% of the sample, which has more than 250,000 clones, 87% seen once. Sequencing was performed on PBMCs or T cells enriched from blood (not recorded which). The source of these receptors is a woman aged 40-49 years who had recovered from COVID-19.

The chain uses TRBV20-1 and TRBJ2-5, with TRBD2 matching 8 bases. V was clipped by 3 bases and J by 9 bases; unmatched bases: 21. The CDR3 has 17 residues. Germline CDR1 and CDR2: DFQATT and SNEGSKA (reference sequence). CDR3: CSASRQREGSGKGSQYF. The DNA for the CDR3 is TGCAGTGCTAGTCGTCAGAGGGAGGGTAGCGGGAAGGGGTCCCAGTACTTC.

The chain uses TRBV7-8 and TRBJ1-3, with 12 bases identical to TRBD1. The trim removed 6 bases at V and 3 bases at J, leaving 12 bases unmatched. CDR3 length: 18 amino acids. In germline, CDR1 is SGHVS, CDR2 FQNEAQ. This CDR3 reads CASRKKMGQGAGGNTIYF. CDR3 nucleotide sequence: TGTGCCAGCAGAAAAAAAATGGGACAGGGGGCAGGTGGAAACACCATATATTTT.

The chain joins TRBV27 to TRBJ2-1; D may be TRBD2 (5 bases). The CDR3 runs to 15 residues. Germline V gives CDR1 MNHEY, CDR2 SMNVEV (reference sequence). The V end lost 2 bases, the J end lost 0 bases, and 8 bases lay between the germline ends. CDR3 sequence (DNA): TGTGCCAGCAGTTTAGTTAGCGCCTCCTACAATGAGCAGTTCTTC. Translated, it gives CASSLVSASYNEQFF.

The V call is TRBV27, the J call TRBJ2-1, with a possible D match to TRBD1 (5 bases). The CDR3 extends over 14 amino acids. Germline V gives CDR1 MNHEY, CDR2 SMNVEV (reference sequence). V was pared by 6 bases and J by 9 bases, with 18 bases between. This CDR3 reads CASSPKGLPSEQFF. DNA of the CDR3: TGTGCCAGCAGCCCCAAGGGGCTGCCCAGTGAGCAGTTCTTC.

V is TRBV28 and J is TRBJ2-7, with 8 positions matching TRBD1. Unmatched junction bases numbered 8, after V lost 5 bases and J lost 5 bases. Germline CDR1 and CDR2: MDHEN and SYDVKM. There are 14 residues in the CDR3. CDR3 region: CASSGRTGRDEQYF. CDR3 sequence (DNA): TGTGCCAGCAGTGGTCGGACAGGGAGAGACGAGCAGTACTTC.

This chain uses TRBV7-2 with TRBJ2-5; 7 bases are a match to TRBD1. V lost 2 bases and J lost 7; bases outside the gene matches: 10. This CDR3 has 15 amino acids. CDR1 is SGHTA, CDR2 FQGNSA, per germline. CDR3 loop: CASSLRGSGGVTQYF. CDR3 sequence (DNA): TGTGCCAGCAGCTTAAGAGGATCAGGGGGAGTGACCCAGTACTTC.

The J gene is TRBJ2-1, the V gene TRBV7-3, with 9 bases fitting TRBD1. This CDR3 has 16 amino acids. The germline V gene has CDR1 SGHTA and CDR2 FQGTGA. V dropped 5 bases and J dropped 7; count of bases not matched to a gene: 12. CDR3 loop: CASSAQQGAGGNEQFF. CDR3 DNA sequence: TGTGCCAGCAGCGCCCAACAGGGGGCCGGAGGGAATGAGCAGTTCTTC.

V usage is TRBV5-1 and J usage is TRBJ2-7; weak D call: TRBD1 (5 bases). This CDR3 region has 14 residues. The ends were cut back, 4 bases at V and 2 bases at J, with 13 bases in the middle. The germline CDR1 and CDR2 sequences are SGHRS and YFSETQ. Here the CDR3 DNA reads TGCGCCAGCAGCGACCTAGAAGGGGCCTACGAGCAGTACTTC. Protein sequence: CASSDLEGAYEQYF. Full variable domain (outside the CDR3, taken from reference TRBV5-1 and TRBJ2-7): KAGVTQTPRYLIKTRGQQVTLSCSPISGHRSVSWYQQTPGQGLQFLFEYFSETQRNKGNFPGRFSGRQFSNSRSEMNVSTLELGDSALYLCASSDLEGAYEQYFGPGTRLTVT.

V usage is TRBV19 and J usage is TRBJ2-2; a possible D gene is TRBD2 (6 bases). The germline gives CDR1 LNHDA, CDR2 SQIVND (reference sequence). CDR3 length equals 13 residues. V shed 5 bases and J shed 5 bases, with 9 bases lying between them. The CDR3: CASSPGGTGELFF. CDR3 bases: TGTGCCAGTAGTCCCGGGGGTACCGGGGAGCTGTTTTTT.

The chain couples TRBV7-2 to TRBJ2-1; no definite D call. This CDR3 has 13 residues. Looked up from germline, CDR1 is SGHTA and CDR2 is FQGNSA. Trimming pared 2 bases from V and 10 bases from J, leaving 12 bases between. The CDR3 nucleotides read TGTGCCAGCAGCTTACTGAGCCCCAGGGAGCAGTTCTTC. As protein: CASSLLSPREQFF.

This chain uses TRBV3-1 (or the pseudogene TRBV3-2) with TRBJ1-1; 7 positions agree with TRBD1. With V trimmed by 4 bases and J by 4 bases, 6 bases remained unmatched. CDR3 size: 14 residues. Germline V gives CDR1 LGHDT, CDR2 YNNKEL (reference sequence). DNA for the CDR3: TGTGCCAGCAGCCCTCTATCAGGGGGCACTGAAGCTTTCTTT. As protein: CASSPLSGGTEAFF.

J is TRBJ1-3 and V is TRBV9, with no clear D. V dropped 0 bases and J dropped 2 bases, with 9 bases sitting between them. The CDR3 spans 15 residues. CDR1 is SGDLS, CDR2 YYNGEE, per germline. CDR3 protein: CASSVGHLAGNTIYF. CDR3 bases: TGTGCCAGCAGCGTAGGGCACCTTGCTGGAAACACCATATATTTT.

The rearrangement links TRBV14 to TRBJ2-7; TRBD2 is a possible D gene (7 bases). From germline, CDR1 is SGHDN and CDR2 FVKESK. The germline V and J ends were trimmed by 7 bases and 6 bases, with 16 bases remaining between them. The CDR3 length is 13 residues. The CDR3: CASTPWGGAEQYF. CDR3 nucleotides: TGTGCCAGCACGCCCTGGGGGGGCGCCGAGCAGTACTTC.

The J gene is TRBJ1-6, the V gene TRBV18; D unresolved. The CDR3 runs to 15 residues. CDR1 is KGHSH and CDR2 is LQKENI in the germline V gene. Trimming removed 1 base from V and 7 bases from J, with 11 bases in between. The CDR3 is CASSPRTGENSPLHF. CDR3 nucleotides: TGTGCCAGCTCACCACGGACGGGAGAAAATTCACCCCTCCACTTT.

This clone appeared a single time. The chain links TRBV27 to TRBJ1-2; 7 bases agree with TRBD1. CDR3 length: 13 amino acids. Per germline, CDR1 MNHEY and CDR2 SMNVEV (reference sequence). V dropped 4 bases and J dropped 7; count of bases not matched to a gene: 6. The CDR3 sequence: CASSSTAGGGYTF. In nucleotides, the CDR3 is TGTGCCAGCAGTTCTACTGCAGGGGGTGGCTACACCTTC.

This clone was seen a single time. The chain has TRBV21-1 and TRBJ2-1; whether TRBD2, the table's D call, matches the DNA was not checked. TRBV21-1 is marked as a pseudogene. The CDR3 spans 17 residues. In DNA, the CDR3 is TGTGCCAGCAGCAAAGAGGAGGGAGGGCCTTCCTACAATGAGCAGTTCTTC. Its translation is CASSKEEGGPSYNEQFF.